A single sample is the source of the 10 T cell receptor beta chains below, sequenced in a study of tumor-infiltrating lymphocytes in primary liver carcinoma. Unsorted bulk tissue (roughly 20-34 mg) underwent RNA and DNA co-extraction. TCR beta cDNA was reverse-transcribed from around 0.55 ug of total RNA. The reaction used a constant-region primer and ProtoScript II reverse transcriptase. Three nested multiplex PCR rounds, a slightly modified ARM-PCR, produced the libraries for TCR beta. Running ten to eleven cycles apiece, the first two PCR rounds relied on TRBV1-TRBV30 forward primers together with a C-beta reverse primer. TCRdb re-analysed the multiplex PCR reads in MiXCR, keeping a single row per CDR3 protein. The table has under 45,000 distinct CDR3 sequences, about three quarters seen once. Input material: liver tumor tissue from sampling region 2. The sample's subset: tumor region T2, inferior pole. The receptors were gathered from a man aged 40-55 years with primary liver carcinoma and hepatitis B virus infection.

This clonotype was counted at least ten times. The rearrangement joins TRBV20-1 to TRBJ2-5; the match to TRBD2 covers 10 bases. Germline CDR1 is DFQATT and CDR2 is SNEGSKA (reference sequence). This CDR3 is built from 15 residues. With V trimmed by 0 bases and J by 7 bases, 8 bases remained unmatched. The CDR3 loop is CSARDLAGAGGTQYF. The CDR3 DNA sequence: TGCAGTGCTAGAGACCTAGCGGGAGCCGGAGGGACCCAGTACTTC.

This clonotype was counted many times. J is TRBJ1-5 and V is TRBV10-3; 7 bases match TRBD1. V lost 4 bases and J lost 9; bases outside the gene matches: 6. Germline-derived CDR1 and CDR2 are ENHRY and SYGVKD. This CDR3 spans 13 amino acids. DNA for the CDR3: TGTGCCATCAGTGCCGACAGGGACGGGCCCCAGCATTTT. Protein sequence: CAISADRDGPQHF.

This clonotype was detected once. An end of the junction does not agree with germline; a read error may underlie this. This chain joins TRBV6-5 and TRBJ1-1; D might be TRBD1 (5 bases). Germline CDR1 MNHEY, CDR2 SVGAGI. This CDR3 is built from 17 residues. The chain's CDR3 is CASSPPTGVVGIAEVFF. In nucleotides, the CDR3 is TGTGCCAGCAGTCCCCCCACGGGGGTGGTGGGTATCGCTGAAGTTTTCTTT.

The rearrangement uses TRBV28 and TRBJ2-1; tentative D call: TRBD2 (6 bases). This CDR3 has 14 residues. Looked up from germline, CDR1 is MDHEN and CDR2 is SYDVKM. Trimming pared 5 bases from V and 3 bases from J, leaving 11 bases between. CDR3: CASSRDLLYNEQFF. CDR3 bases: TGTGCCAGCAGTCGGGACTTGCTCTACAATGAGCAGTTCTTC.

Details on this clonotype: Likely a read error: the CDR3 ends without its conserved phenylalanine or tryptophan. The V gene is TRBV11-2, the J gene TRBJ2-3; possible D gene TRBD2, 6 bases. Per the germline V gene, CDR1 is SGHAT and CDR2 is FQNNGV. V lost 0 bases to trimming and J lost 2 bases, with 15 bases between them. The CDR3 extends over 17 amino acids. CDR3 DNA sequence: TGTGCCAGCAGCTTAGATCCGGGGGAGATTATCACAGATACGCAGTATCTT. It translates to CASSLDPGEIITDTQYL.

This clonotype was seen just once. The germline gene is not matched at one end of the junction; a read error may be the cause. This chain connects TRBV12-3 or TRBV12-4 to TRBJ1-1; a weak D match, TRBD1 (5 bases). This CDR3 contains 14 residues. CDR3 protein: CTSGSTGTNIEAFF. The CDR3, as DNA: TGTACCAGCGGGAGTACAGGTACGAACATTGAAGCTTTCTTT.

Notes on this clonotype: Lacking the conserved final phenylalanine or tryptophan, this CDR3 likely reflects a read error. The J gene is TRBJ2-3, the V gene TRBV4-1, with a weak D call TRBD1 (5 bases). Germline V lookup: CDR1 MGHRA, CDR2 YSYEKL. The CDR3 loop spans 17 amino acids. Here the CDR3 DNA reads TGCGCCAGCAGCCAAGCAAATAGTGGGGCCCACACAAATACGCAGTATCTT. Protein: CASSQANSGAHTNTQYL.

With regard to this clonotype: The conserved closing phenylalanine or tryptophan is absent in this CDR3, likely reflecting a read error. The limits of the CDR3 on the DNA are not certain, so only TCRdb's listed CDR3 is given. This chain links TRBV11-2 with TRBJ2-6; the D call of TRBD1 is as the table states it, not checked on the DNA. Germline CDR1 SGHAT, CDR2 FQNNGV. With termini counted, the CDR3 has 21 amino acids. CDR3 sequence reads: CASSMWGDRGISLSGANVLTV.

The chain has TRBV11-2 and TRBJ1-1, with D unclear. V lost 6 bases and J lost 11, with 19 bases in between. This CDR3 spans 13 amino acids. The germline CDR1 and CDR2 sequences are SGHAT and FQNNGV. CDR3 DNA: TGTGCCAGCAGTCCAGGCAGTGCGGTGAGGGCTTTCTTT. Translating gives CASSPGSAVRAFF.

As regards this clonotype: This may be a read error: a much more frequent sequence differs by one nucleotide. The V gene is TRBV19, the J gene TRBJ2-7; 7 bases are a match to TRBD2. The CDR3 has 14 residues. Germline V gives CDR1 LNHDA, CDR2 SQIVND (reference sequence). For the CDR3, the DNA is TGTGCCGGTAGTTATCAAGCGGGAACCTACGAGCAGTACTTC. This sequence encodes CAGSYQAGTYEQYF.